The 29 T cell receptor beta chains given below trace back to one sample, sequenced in a study of blood T cell repertoires in COVID-19. Some clones are missing from TCRdb's copy, which holds only in-frame ones; the method was immunoSEQ multiplex PCR. The table shows about 240,000 clones, with approximately 83% occurring only once. The sequenced material came from peripheral blood. These TCRs come from a man aged 25 to 45 who had recovered from COVID-19.

The V call is TRBV13, the J call TRBJ2-3; no clear D gene. The CDR3 contains 17 residues. The V and J ends lost 6 bases and 4 bases respectively, with 23 bases between them. Germline V CDR1 and CDR2: PRHDT, FYEKMQ (reference sequence). The CDR3 region has the DNA TGTGCCAGCAGTTTATGGGCCCAGAAGGTGGGCTCAGATACGCAGTATTTT. Its translation: CASSLWAQKVGSDTQYF.

This clone was picked up one time. The V and J genes are TRBV29-1 and TRBJ1-1; 10 bases fit TRBD1. Per germline, CDR1 SQVTM and CDR2 ANQGSEA. The CDR3 totals 14 residues. Unmatched junction bases numbered 5, after V lost 6 bases and J lost 1 base. The CDR3 DNA reads as TGCAGCGTGGGGACAGGGGCGGGGAACACTGAAGCTTTCTTT. It is translated as CSVGTGAGNTEAFF.

J is TRBJ2-1 and V is TRBV9, with a possible D match to TRBD1 (5 bases). The V end lost 0 bases, the J end lost 4 bases, and 14 bases lay between the germline ends. The length of the CDR3 is 16 residues. Germline values: CDR1 SGDLS, CDR2 YYNGEE. As DNA, the CDR3 is TGTGCCAGCAGCGTAGGAACGCAGGGAAGGTACAATGAGCAGTTCTTC. Its translation: CASSVGTQGRYNEQFF.

The J gene is TRBJ2-7, the V gene TRBV18; 9 bases are shared with TRBD1. The CDR3 spans 15 residues. The V gene end was trimmed by 6 bases and the J gene end by 2 bases; junction bases not matched to a gene: 8. Germline lookup yields CDR1 KGHSH and CDR2 LQKENI. CDR3 loop: CASSPGQGYAYEQYV. In DNA, the CDR3 is TGTGCCAGCTCCCCGGGACAGGGTTACGCCTACGAGCAGTACGTC.

The rearrangement uses TRBV12-3 or TRBV12-4 and TRBJ2-5; maybe TRBD2 (6 bases). CDR3 length: 12 residues. The V gene lost 4 bases and the J gene lost 6 bases, with 9 bases spanning the gap. The CDR3 is CASSSGTQTQYF. CDR3 coding DNA: TGTGCCAGCAGTTCCGGGACTCAGACCCAGTACTTC.

The chain is built from TRBV4-2 and TRBJ1-1, with 12 nucleotides matching TRBD1. CDR1 LGHNA and CDR2 YNFKEQ come from the germline V gene. The CDR3 extends over 20 amino acids. V trimming: 1 base; J trimming: 0 bases; junction bases outside the gene matches: 12. CDR3 nucleotides: TGTGCCAGCAGCCAAGCAGAGGGACCGGGACAGGGGGCTTTGAACACTGAAGCTTTCTTT. Amino acids: CASSQAEGPGQGALNTEAFF.

The chain is built from TRBV11-1 and TRBJ2-5; tentative D call: TRBD1 (5 bases). Germline values: CDR1 SGHAT, CDR2 FQDESV (reference sequence). The CDR3 spans 13 residues. Between the trimmed V and J ends, which lost 1 base and 6 bases, there was a span of 9 bases. CDR3 residues: CASSLGQGKTQYF. The CDR3 DNA reads as TGTGCCAGCAGCTTAGGTCAGGGTAAGACCCAGTACTTC. Variable domain in full (rest from reference TRBV11-1 and TRBJ2-5): EAEVAQSPRYKITEKSQAVAFWCDPISGHATLYWYRQILGQGPELLVQFQDESVVDDSQLPKDRFSAERLKGVDSTLKIQPAELGDSAMYLCASSLGQGKTQYFGPGTRLLVL.

The V gene is TRBV6-2 or TRBV6-3, the J gene TRBJ2-3; 9 bases agree with TRBD2. This CDR3 is 14 amino acids long. V was pared by 7 bases and J by 4 bases, with 6 bases of the junction left unmatched. The germline CDR1 and CDR2 sequences are MNHEY and SVGEGT. This CDR3 is CASTPSGASDTQYF. The CDR3, as DNA: TGTGCCAGCACCCCTAGCGGGGCGTCAGATACGCAGTATTTT.

V is TRBV7-6 and J is TRBJ2-3; 12 nucleotides line up with TRBD2. J was trimmed by 2 bases and V by 3 bases; bases with no gene match: 3. From germline, CDR1 is SGHVS and CDR2 FNYEAQ. There are 16 residues in the CDR3. The CDR3 DNA reads as TGTGCCAGCAGCTTGCGGACTAGCGGGGCCACAGATACGCAGTATTTT. It is translated as CASSLRTSGATDTQYF.

The chain uses TRBV20-1 and TRBJ1-1; D is possibly TRBD1 (6 bases). Looked up from germline, CDR1 is DFQATT and CDR2 is SNEGSKA (reference sequence). V was pared by 6 bases and J by 11 bases, with 13 bases between. This CDR3 contains 10 residues. The DNA for the CDR3 is TGCAGTGCCAAACAGGGCAGCGCTTTCTTT. Protein sequence: CSAKQGSAFF.

The chain has TRBV11-3 and TRBJ2-7; 10 nucleotides match TRBD1. CDR1 and CDR2 from the germline V gene are SGHNT and YENEEA. This CDR3 has 13 amino acids. V lost 5 bases, J lost 6 bases, and 4 bases stayed unmatched. CDR3: CASSPGQGGEQYF. CDR3 DNA sequence: TGTGCCAGCAGCCCCGGACAGGGGGGCGAGCAGTACTTC.

This chain uses TRBV10-1 with TRBJ2-7; weak D call: TRBD1 (5 bases). The CDR3 spans 14 residues. Germline CDR1 WNHNN, CDR2 SYGVQD (reference sequence). Trimming pared 6 bases from V and 3 bases from J, leaving 15 bases between. CDR3 sequence (DNA): TGCGCCAGCAGGGAAAGACAAGGGGACTACGAGCAGTACTTC. This encodes CASRERQGDYEQYF.

The chain has TRBV6-5 and TRBJ1-4; TRBD1 matches 9 bases. V trimming: 2 bases; J trimming: 8 bases; junction bases outside the gene matches: 6. Germline CDR1 and CDR2: MNHEY and SVGAGI. This CDR3 spans 15 amino acids. For the CDR3, the DNA is TGTGCCAGCAGTTACGAACAGGGGGCCGGGGAAAAACTGTTTTTT. Protein sequence: CASSYEQGAGEKLFF.

The rearrangement links TRBV2 to TRBJ1-1; D uncertain. The germline V and J ends were trimmed by 5 bases and 2 bases, with 18 bases remaining between them. The CDR3 loop spans 16 amino acids. Per the germline V gene, CDR1 is SNHLY and CDR2 is FYNNEI. The CDR3 nucleotides are TGTGCCAGCAGTTACCGGGGAAATTGGGGAAACACTGAAGCTTTCTTT. It yields the protein CASSYRGNWGNTEAFF. The full variable domain, with the rest looked up from reference TRBV2 and TRBJ1-1, is EPEVTQTPSHQVTQMGQEVILRCVPISNHLYFYWYRQILGQKVEFLVSFYNNEISEKSEIFDDQFSVERPDGSNFTLKIRSTKLEDSAMYFCASSYRGNWGNTEAFFGQGTRLTVV.

The chain links TRBV18 to TRBJ2-2, with D hard to call. Trimming took off 4 bases at V and 6 bases at J, with 15 bases between the two ends. Germline CDR1 KGHSH, CDR2 LQKENI. The CDR3 loop spans 15 amino acids. Here the CDR3 reads CASSRVLFRAGELFF. The CDR3 DNA is TGTGCCAGCTCACGGGTGTTATTTCGGGCCGGGGAGCTGTTTTTT.

The CDR3 bases are TGTGCCAGTAGTCGCGGGAGATTGAGTATGACCATATATTTT. Its translation is CASSRGRLSMTIYF. The rearrangement uses TRBV19 and TRBJ1-3; D is ambiguous. Trimming took 5 bases from V and 10 from J, leaving 18 bases between them. This CDR3 is built from 14 residues. Germline CDR1 LNHDA, CDR2 SQIVND (reference sequence). Filled out from reference TRBV19 and TRBJ1-3, the complete variable domain reads DGGITQSPKYLFRKEGQNVTLSCEQNLNHDAMYWYRQDPGQGLRLIYYSQIVNDFQKGDIAEGYSVSREKKESFPLTVTSAQKNPTAFYLCASSRGRLSMTIYFGEGSWLTVV.

V is TRBV12-5 and J is TRBJ2-3; D call uncertain. This CDR3 is 13 amino acids long. Deletions cut 0 bases from V and 5 bases from J, with 6 bases between. Germline loops: CDR1 LGHNT, CDR2 FRNRAP. Here the CDR3 DNA reads TGTGCTAGTGGTTTGGTAAATATAGATACGCAGTATTTT. Its translation: CASGLVNIDTQYF.

The chain links TRBV7-9 to TRBJ2-1; 12 nucleotides agree with TRBD2. V lost 5 bases, J lost 5 bases, and 7 bases stayed unmatched. This CDR3 has 16 amino acids. Germline V gene data show CDR1 as SEHNR and CDR2 as FQNEAQ (reference sequence). The CDR3 coding sequence is TGTGCCAGCAGCCCAAGGACTAGCGGGGCCAACAATGAGCAGTTCTTC. Protein: CASSPRTSGANNEQFF.

V and J are TRBV6-5 and TRBJ1-5; 7 bases map to TRBD1. Germline V lookup: CDR1 MNHEY, CDR2 SVGAGI. This CDR3 has 14 amino acids. Trimming removed 1 base from V and 6 bases from J; junction bases left unmatched: 3. The DNA for the CDR3 is TGTGCCAGCAGTTACTACCAGGGGGGTCAGCCCCAGCATTTT. Its protein product is CASSYYQGGQPQHF.

This rearrangement joins TRBV4-1 to TRBJ1-4; maybe TRBD1 (5 bases). Germline CDR1 is MGHRA and CDR2 is YSYEKL. This CDR3 is built from 14 residues. The V gene lost 3 bases and the J gene lost 1 base, with 6 bases spanning the gap. The CDR3 nucleotides read TGCGCCAGCAGCCAGACAGTAACTAATGAAAAACTGTTTTTT. Translated, it gives CASSQTVTNEKLFF.

The J gene is TRBJ1-4, the V gene TRBV27; 7 nucleotides agree with TRBD1. Trimming cost V 6 bases and J 2 bases; bases outside gene matches: 6. The CDR3 is 15 residues long. Germline V gives CDR1 MNHEY, CDR2 SMNVEV (reference sequence). The DNA of the CDR3 is TGTGCCAGCAGATACAGGGGCGGCACTAATGAAAAACTGTTTTTT. Its protein is CASRYRGGTNEKLFF. The complete variable domain, with remaining parts taken from reference TRBV27 and TRBJ1-4, reads EAQVTQNPRYLITVTGKKLTVTCSQNMNHEYMSWYRQDPGLGLRQIYYSMNVEVTDKGDVPEGYKVSRKEKRNFPLILESPSPNQTSLYFCASRYRGGTNEKLFFGSGTQLSVL.

The rearrangement joins TRBV28 to TRBJ1-2, with D possibly TRBD1 on 5 matching bases. Trimming left V 2 bases short and J 8 bases short, with 15 bases between. The CDR3 spans 14 residues. The germline gives CDR1 MDHEN, CDR2 SYDVKM. CDR3 sequence (DNA): TGTGCCAGCAGTTTAGCCTACCAAAGGGGAGGCTACACCTTC. Residues: CASSLAYQRGGYTF.

The rearrangement links TRBV5-4 to TRBJ2-1, with D perhaps TRBD2 (6 bases). The CDR3 sequence is 12 residues long. Germline-derived CDR1 and CDR2 are SGHNT and YYREEE (reference sequence). V lost 3 bases and J 9 bases, leaving 10 bases between the germline ends. The CDR3 spells CASSWAGGEQFF. The CDR3, as DNA: TGTGCCAGCAGCTGGGCCGGGGGTGAGCAGTTCTTC.

The chain combines TRBV15 with TRBJ2-7, with D maybe TRBD1 (6 bases). The CDR3 consists of 14 residues. The ends were cut back, 5 bases at V and 2 bases at J, with 13 bases in the middle. Germline loops: CDR1 LNHNV, CDR2 YYDKDF (reference sequence). The CDR3 region has the DNA TGTGCCACCAGCCAGAACAGGGAAGCCTACGAGCAGTACTTC. Translation gives CATSQNREAYEQYF. The full variable domain, completed using reference TRBV15 and TRBJ2-7, is DAMVIQNPRYQVTQFGKPVTLSCSQTLNHNVMYWYQQKSSQAPKLLFHYYDKDFNNEADTPDNFQSRRPNTSFCFLDIRSPGLGDTAMYLCATSQNREAYEQYFGPGTRLTVT.

The V and J genes are TRBV5-4 and TRBJ2-2, with TRBD2 as a possible D gene (6 bases). Trimming took 5 bases from V and 2 from J, leaving 13 bases between them. The CDR3 covers 15 residues. Germline assignment: CDR1 SGHNT and CDR2 YYREEE (reference sequence). CDR3: CASRRDSPNTGELFF. The CDR3 DNA sequence: TGTGCCAGCAGACGGGACTCTCCTAACACCGGGGAGCTGTTTTTT.

This clone was picked up a small number of times. CDR3 nucleotides: TGTGCCACCAGCAGAGATCTGGGCAGTCTGAACACCGGGGAGCTGTTTTTT. This encodes CATSRDLGSLNTGELFF. This chain joins TRBV15 and TRBJ2-2, with unresolved D. The CDR3 has 17 residues. CDR1 and CDR2 (germline): LNHNV, YYDKDF (reference sequence). Trimming left V 0 bases short and J 1 base short, with 12 bases between. Full variable domain (outside the CDR3, taken from reference TRBV15 and TRBJ2-2): DAMVIQNPRYQVTQFGKPVTLSCSQTLNHNVMYWYQQKSSQAPKLLFHYYDKDFNNEADTPDNFQSRRPNTSFCFLDIRSPGLGDTAMYLCATSRDLGSLNTGELFFGEGSRLTVL.

In this sample, this clone turned up a few times. This chain connects TRBV28 to TRBJ2-2; D uncertain. Germline CDR1 MDHEN, CDR2 SYDVKM. Trimming stripped 2 bases from V and 2 bases from J, with 9 bases between. This CDR3 has 15 residues. The CDR3 here is CASSLVASNTGELFF. CDR3 nucleotide sequence: TGTGCCAGCAGTTTAGTGGCCTCCAACACCGGGGAGCTGTTTTTT. Together with reference TRBV28 and TRBJ2-2, the CDR3 gives the full variable domain: DVKVTQSSRYLVKRTGEKVFLECVQDMDHENMFWYRQDPGLGLRLIYFSYDVKMKEKGDIPEGYSVSREKKERFSLILESASTNQTSMYLCASSLVASNTGELFFGEGSRLTVL.

The table lists this clone with many counts. V and J are TRBV29-1 and TRBJ1-2; 8 nucleotides match TRBD1. Trimming removed 5 bases from V and 7 bases from J; junction bases left unmatched: 12. The germline CDR1 and CDR2 sequences are SQVTM and ANQGSEA. The CDR3 loop spans 14 amino acids. CDR3 coding DNA: TGCAGCGTTCTCGGACAGGGAGCTGGTAGTGGCTACACCTTC. Its translation is CSVLGQGAGSGYTF.

The sample holds one count of this clone. The chain recombines TRBV28 with TRBJ2-1, with TRBD2 as a possible D gene (6 bases). Looked up from germline, CDR1 is MDHEN and CDR2 is SYDVKM. The CDR3 sequence is 15 residues long. Trimming took 4 bases from V and 7 from J, leaving 17 bases between them. CDR3 in amino acids: CASSSPPPGVNEQFF. The CDR3 nucleotides are TGTGCCAGCAGTTCCCCGCCGCCGGGGGTGAATGAGCAGTTCTTC. Looking up the rest from reference TRBV28 and TRBJ2-1 gives the full variable domain: DVKVTQSSRYLVKRTGEKVFLECVQDMDHENMFWYRQDPGLGLRLIYFSYDVKMKEKGDIPEGYSVSREKKERFSLILESASTNQTSMYLCASSSPPPGVNEQFFGPGTRLTVL.